This TCR beta chain was found in a study of T-cell reconstitution after alpha-beta-depleted transplantation in children (dated by TCRdb to about 2016). Some background on the complete study: Using TCR repertoire profiling, the study followed T-cell immune reconstitution in a quantitative way in children after TCRalphabeta/CD19-depleted allogeneic hematopoietic cell transplantation.

In this sample, this clonotype turned up once. Which antigen it targets is not known. The input lacks base qualities; no much larger clone sits a single base away. Broader findings and caveats from the paper: Apparently early alphabetaT-cell count recovery about two months after transplant reportedly relied on only several hundred rapidly expanded clones derived from non-depleted graft cells. Over the following months the frequencies of hyperexpanded clones went down, and after one year T-cell counts and TCRbeta diversity were mostly credited to newly produced T cells. In some patients, the high TCRbeta diversity seen at day 60 was put down to recipient T cells and intrathymic progenitors that had survived conditioning.

To prepare the library, PCR was applied. The instrument given in TCRdb is Illumina HiSeq 2500. To normalize quantification of the TCRbeta repertoire, the TCR libraries were built with molecular barcoding that relied on unique molecular identifiers. In TCRdb, the public reads were trimmed at Q25 with fastp and aligned with MiXCR, with productive beta chains retained. Each entry is one CDR3 protein sequence, shown with its most common DNA and genes. This sample holds approximately 230,000 distinct CDR3 sequences; 20% to 30% were observed only once. The ten largest clones represent around 4.8% of the sample. The treatment or condition label, as the study defines it: allogeneic hematopoietic cell transplantation with graft depleted of TCRalphabeta T cells and CD19 B cells. The transplant recipients were children given TCRalphabeta/CD19-depleted allogeneic hematopoietic cell grafts. The TCR was taken from a female patient between 2 and 10 years old who had a stem cell transplant for congenital amegakaryocytic thrombocytopenia, so the T cells may come from the graft donor. Sequencing was performed on PBMCs, mostly from graft donor cells, taken 360 days after TCRalphabeta/CD19-depleted stem cell transplant.

The bases are TGTGCCAGCGGGACTAGGTGCACAGATACGCAGTATTTT. This codes for CASGTRCTDTQYF. In this chain, TRBV6-4 is recombined with TRBJ2-3, with 8 bases aligning to TRBD2. V trim: 8 bases; J trim: 1 base; unmatched bases: 2. From the cysteine through the phenylalanine, the CDR3 covers 13 amino acids. The entry retains the CDR3 DNA only, 39 bases that are in frame from base 1. The germline V gene provides CDR1 MRHNA and CDR2 SNTAGT.